This entry lists 23 T cell receptor beta chains sequenced from one sample in a study of T cell responses to AZD1222 COVID-19 vaccine. Libraries were prepared by immunoSEQ multiplex PCR; TCRdb keeps only in-frame clonotypes and omits some of them. The sample includes approximately 110,000 clones, approximately 91% of them seen just once. The sample in question was peripheral blood, obtained on day 0 of AZD1222 vaccination. Receptors originate from an adult in good health.

The rearrangement joins TRBV29-1 to TRBJ2-1, with D hard to call. With 6 bases removed from V and 3 bases from J, the gap between germline ends came to 15 bases. The CDR3 consists of 14 residues. CDR1 and CDR2 from the germline V gene are SQVTM and ANQGSEA. CDR3 protein: CSVFAADRYNEQFF. In DNA form, the CDR3 reads TGCAGCGTCTTTGCGGCGGACCGCTACAATGAGCAGTTCTTC.

The V and J genes are TRBV29-1 and TRBJ1-2; the match to TRBD1 covers 7 bases. With V trimmed by 7 bases and J by 5 bases, 1 base remained unmatched. Germline loops: CDR1 SQVTM, CDR2 ANQGSEA. The CDR3 totals 10 residues. The CDR3 DNA reads TGCAGCGCGACAGGGTATGGCTACACCTTC. This encodes CSATGYGYTF.

The chain couples TRBV12-2 to TRBJ1-4; the table's D gene call, TRBD1, was not cross checked with the DNA. TRBV12-2 is a known pseudogene. CDR3 length: 17 residues. CDR3 coding DNA: TGTGCAAGTCGCTCCCGACAGGGTGGGTCAACTAATGAAAAACTGTTTTTT. Translating it yields CASRSRQGGSTNEKLFF.

J is TRBJ1-2 and V is TRBV7-9; TRBD1 matches 7 bases. The V gene end was trimmed by 5 bases and the J gene end by 5 bases; junction bases not matched to a gene: 5. The CDR3 is 13 residues long. CDR1 and CDR2 from the germline V gene are SEHNR and FQNEAQ (reference sequence). In DNA form, the CDR3 reads TGTGCCAGCAGCCCGACAGGGCCGTATGGCTACACCTTC. Its translation: CASSPTGPYGYTF. Full variable domain (missing parts from reference TRBV7-9 and TRBJ1-2): DTGVSQNPRHKITKRGQNVTFRCDPISEHNRLYWYRQTLGQGPEFLTYFQNEAQLEKSRLLSDRFSAERPKGSFSTLEIQRTEQGDSAMYLCASSPTGPYGYTFGSGTRLTVV.

This chain links TRBV4-2 with TRBJ2-7; 10 bases are a match to TRBD1. This CDR3 has 15 amino acids. Losses at the gene ends were 4 bases for V and 4 bases for J; bases not matched to a gene: 7. Germline V gene data show CDR1 as LGHNA and CDR2 as YNFKEQ. In nucleotides, the CDR3 is TGTGCCAGCAGCCGGGAAGACAGGGGGCTTTACGAGCAGTACTTC. Translated: CASSREDRGLYEQYF.

V is TRBV5-5 and J is TRBJ1-3; a weak D match, TRBD1 (5 bases). Between the trimmed V and J ends, which lost 6 bases and 4 bases, there was a span of 17 bases. Looked up from germline, CDR1 is SGHKS and CDR2 is YYEKEE (reference sequence). This CDR3 has 15 amino acids. The CDR3 spells CASNGWGPGGNTIYF. The DNA for the CDR3 is TGTGCCAGCAACGGGTGGGGACCTGGGGGAAACACCATATATTTT.

The V call is TRBV4-1, the J call TRBJ2-7; D is unclear. This CDR3 is 14 amino acids long. The germline gives CDR1 MGHRA, CDR2 YSYEKL. Between the trimmed V and J ends, which lost 3 bases and 2 bases, there was a span of 11 bases. CDR3 sequence: CASSQAGVTYEQYF. The CDR3 nucleotides read TGCGCCAGCAGCCAGGCTGGGGTAACCTACGAGCAGTACTTC.

The chain links TRBV19 to TRBJ1-1; D not resolved. Germline V gene lookup returns CDR1 LNHDA and CDR2 SQIVND (reference sequence). The V end lost 3 bases, the J end lost 2 bases, and 10 bases lay between the germline ends. The CDR3 sequence is 14 residues long. DNA for the CDR3: TGTGCCAGTAGTATGCTGGCACTCAACACTGAAGCTTTCTTT. Encoded protein: CASSMLALNTEAFF.

This clone was observed a few times. The chain has TRBV6-5 and TRBJ1-2; D is possibly TRBD1 (5 bases). V was pared by 0 bases and J by 10 bases, with 12 bases between. Germline V CDR1 and CDR2: MNHEY, SVGAGI. This CDR3 has 13 residues. CDR3 sequence reads: CASSYSNGGVYTF. The CDR3 DNA sequence: TGTGCCAGCAGTTACTCAAATGGAGGGGTCTACACCTTC.

The chain carries TRBV4-2 and TRBJ1-4; no clear D gene. This CDR3 spans 15 amino acids. Trimming took off 1 base at V and 4 bases at J, with 10 bases between the two ends. Per the germline V gene, CDR1 is LGHNA and CDR2 is YNFKEQ. The CDR3, as DNA: TGTGCCAGCAGCCAAGGCGGTTTGGGTAATGAAAAACTGTTTTTT. Amino acid sequence: CASSQGGLGNEKLFF.

The chain has TRBV5-1 and TRBJ2-2; D could derive from TRBD1 or TRBD2 (5 bases each). The ends were cut back, 2 bases at V and 9 bases at J, with 8 bases in the middle. Germline CDR1 and CDR2: SGHRS and YFSETQ. CDR3 length: 12 amino acids. CDR3 coding DNA: TGCGCCAGCAGCTTTGAGGGGTGGGAGCTGTTTTTT. Its protein is CASSFEGWELFF.

The chain links TRBV4-3 to TRBJ2-1, with D possibly matching TRBD2 (6 bases). This CDR3 region has 15 residues. Germline loops: CDR1 LGHNA, CDR2 YSLEER. V was shortened by 4 bases and J by 0 bases, with 10 bases between the two germline ends. This chain's CDR3 is CASSLERASYNEQFF. Written as DNA, the CDR3 is TGCGCCAGCAGCCTAGAGCGGGCCTCCTACAATGAGCAGTTCTTC.

The chain uses TRBV6-5 and TRBJ2-7, with D possibly matching TRBD1 (5 bases). The CDR3 is 12 amino acids. From germline, CDR1 is MNHEY and CDR2 SVGAGI. V shed 6 bases and J shed 3 bases, with 9 bases lying between them. The CDR3 DNA is TGTGCCAGCAGGGGGCCTCTCTACGAGCAGTACTTC. This translates into CASRGPLYEQYF.

This chain's CDR3 is CASSQGIGSGTSKETQYF. The DNA for the CDR3 is TGTGCCAGCAGCCAAGGGATCGGATCCGGGACTAGCAAAGAGACCCAGTACTTC. This rearrangement joins TRBV3-1 (or the pseudogene TRBV3-2) to TRBJ2-5; 9 positions match TRBD2. The V segment lost 1 base and the J segment 3 bases; nucleotides outside the gene matches: 12. Germline V gene data show CDR1 as LGHDT and CDR2 as YNNKEL (reference sequence). This CDR3 is built from 18 residues.

The chain combines TRBV4-3 with TRBJ1-1, with a weak D call TRBD1 (5 bases). V shed 1 base and J shed 1 base, with 10 bases lying between them. Germline V gene lookup returns CDR1 LGHNA and CDR2 YSLEER. This CDR3 region has 15 residues. In DNA form, the CDR3 reads TGCGCCAGCAGCCAAGTCGACAGACCGAACACTGAAGCTTTCTTT. This translates into CASSQVDRPNTEAFF.

V and J are TRBV7-8 and TRBJ2-1; D not certain. V dropped 3 bases and J dropped 3 bases, with 3 bases sitting between them. There are 12 residues in the CDR3. Germline CDR1 SGHVS, CDR2 FQNEAQ. CDR3 DNA sequence: TGTGCCAGCAGCTTTAACTACAATGAGCAGTTCTTC. As protein: CASSFNYNEQFF.

CDR3 sequence reads: CAISDGQGNGYTF. CDR3 in DNA: TGTGCCATCAGTGATGGACAGGGTAACGGCTACACCTTC. This chain uses TRBV10-3 with TRBJ1-2, with 8 nucleotides matching TRBD1. The CDR3 is made up of 13 amino acids. Germline trimming cut 3 bases from V and 8 bases from J; bases unmatched to any gene: 5. Germline CDR1 and CDR2: ENHRY and SYGVKD.

The sample holds a few counts of this clone. The J gene is TRBJ2-3, the V gene TRBV5-1; 8 bases align to TRBD2. This CDR3 spans 17 amino acids. The junction had 10 bases not matched to a gene; V was cut back by 0 bases and J by 4 bases. Germline V gives CDR1 SGHRS, CDR2 YFSETQ. The CDR3 reads CASSLAFGLAGADTQYF. DNA for the CDR3: TGCGCCAGCAGCTTGGCCTTCGGGCTAGCGGGCGCAGATACGCAGTATTTT.

This chain links TRBV30 with TRBJ2-2; D unresolved. This CDR3 contains 11 residues. CDR1 is GTSNPN, CDR2 SVGIG, per germline (reference sequence). V was shortened by 2 bases and J by 6 bases, with 4 bases between the two germline ends. CDR3 loop: CAWSWAGELFF. Written as DNA, the CDR3 is TGTGCCTGGAGTTGGGCCGGGGAGCTGTTTTTT.

This sequence joins TRBV5-1 and TRBJ1-6; 7 bases match TRBD1. V lost 0 bases, J lost 7 bases, and 10 bases stayed unmatched. CDR1 and CDR2 (germline): SGHRS, YFSETQ. This CDR3 has 17 amino acids. DNA for the CDR3: TGCGCCAGCAGCTTGGGAGGGGGCCCCAGTGGAAATTCACCCCTCCACTTT. It specifies CASSLGGGPSGNSPLHF.

The chain combines TRBV6-4 with TRBJ1-1; possible D gene TRBD1, 5 bases. Germline CDR1 is MRHNA and CDR2 is SNTAGT. Trimming removed 6 bases from V and 4 bases from J, with 12 bases in between. This CDR3 region has 13 residues. The CDR3 sequence is CASRDTQATEAFF. The CDR3 bases are TGTGCCAGCAGGGACACCCAGGCCACTGAAGCTTTCTTT.

The gene calls are TRBV5-4 and TRBJ1-2, with D tentatively TRBD1 (5 bases). Trimming took off 5 bases at V and 4 bases at J, with 15 bases between the two ends. Looked up from germline, CDR1 is SGHNT and CDR2 is YYREEE (reference sequence). This CDR3 contains 14 residues. Written as DNA, the CDR3 is TGTGCCAGCAGTGGCGGGGGGGGACCCTATGGCTACACCTTC. It is translated as CASSGGGGPYGYTF.

The rearrangement links TRBV19 to TRBJ2-2; D is unclear. Per the germline V gene, CDR1 is LNHDA and CDR2 is SQIVND (reference sequence). Trimming took off 6 bases at V and 7 bases at J, with 15 bases between the two ends. This CDR3 is built from 14 residues. This CDR3 is CASSELEPSGELFF. CDR3 bases: TGTGCCAGTAGCGAACTGGAGCCCAGCGGGGAGCTGTTTTTT.